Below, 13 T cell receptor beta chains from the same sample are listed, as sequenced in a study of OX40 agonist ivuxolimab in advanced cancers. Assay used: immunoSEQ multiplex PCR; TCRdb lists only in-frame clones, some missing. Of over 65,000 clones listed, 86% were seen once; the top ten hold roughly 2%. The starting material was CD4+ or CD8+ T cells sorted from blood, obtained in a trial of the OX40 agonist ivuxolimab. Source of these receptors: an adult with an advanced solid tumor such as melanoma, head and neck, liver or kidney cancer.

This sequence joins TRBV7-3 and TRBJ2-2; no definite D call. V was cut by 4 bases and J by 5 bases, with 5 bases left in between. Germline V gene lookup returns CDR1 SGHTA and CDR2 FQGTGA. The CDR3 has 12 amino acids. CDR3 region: CASSSQTGELFF. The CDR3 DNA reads TGTGCCAGCAGCTCCCAAACCGGGGAGCTGTTTTTT.

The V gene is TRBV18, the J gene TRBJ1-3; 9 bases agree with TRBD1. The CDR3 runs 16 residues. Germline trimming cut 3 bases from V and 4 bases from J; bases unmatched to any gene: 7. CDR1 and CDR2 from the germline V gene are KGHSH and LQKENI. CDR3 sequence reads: CASSPEQGAWGNTIYF. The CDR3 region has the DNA TGTGCCAGCTCACCGGAACAGGGGGCCTGGGGAAACACCATATATTTT.

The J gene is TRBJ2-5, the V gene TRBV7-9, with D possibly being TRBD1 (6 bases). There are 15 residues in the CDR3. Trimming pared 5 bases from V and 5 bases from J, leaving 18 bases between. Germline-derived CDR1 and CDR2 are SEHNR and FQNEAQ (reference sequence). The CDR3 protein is CASSPRTALRETQYF. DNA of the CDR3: TGTGCCAGCAGCCCAAGGACAGCCCTCCGGGAGACCCAGTACTTC. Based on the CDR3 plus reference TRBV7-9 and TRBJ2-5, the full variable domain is DTGVSQNPRHKITKRGQNVTFRCDPISEHNRLYWYRQTLGQGPEFLTYFQNEAQLEKSRLLSDRFSAERPKGSFSTLEIQRTEQGDSAMYLCASSPRTALRETQYFGPGTRLLVL.

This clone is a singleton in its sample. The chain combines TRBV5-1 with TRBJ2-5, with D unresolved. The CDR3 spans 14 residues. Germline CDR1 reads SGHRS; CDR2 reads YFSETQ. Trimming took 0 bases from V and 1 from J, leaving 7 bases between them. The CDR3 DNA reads TGCGCCAGCAGCTTGGTAGGGATCCAAGAGACCCAGTACTTC. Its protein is CASSLVGIQETQYF.

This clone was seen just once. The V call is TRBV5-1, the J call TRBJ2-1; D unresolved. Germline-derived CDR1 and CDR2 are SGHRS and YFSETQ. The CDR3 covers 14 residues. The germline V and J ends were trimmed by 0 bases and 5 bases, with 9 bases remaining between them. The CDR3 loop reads CASSLVIGNNEQFF. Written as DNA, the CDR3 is TGCGCCAGCAGCTTGGTGATCGGAAACAATGAGCAGTTCTTC.

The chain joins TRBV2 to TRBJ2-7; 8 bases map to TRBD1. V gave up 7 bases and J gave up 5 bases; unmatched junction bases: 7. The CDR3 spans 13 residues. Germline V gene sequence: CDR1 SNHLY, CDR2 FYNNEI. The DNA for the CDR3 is TGTGCCAGCAAGGAGGACAGGGAGAACGAGCAGTACTTC. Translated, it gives CASKEDRENEQYF.

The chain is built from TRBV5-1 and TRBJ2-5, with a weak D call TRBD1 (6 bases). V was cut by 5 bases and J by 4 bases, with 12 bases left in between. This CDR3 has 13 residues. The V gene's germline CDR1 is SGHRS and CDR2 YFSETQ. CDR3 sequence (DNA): TGCGCCAGCAGACAGGGACCCTCAGAGACCCAGTACTTC. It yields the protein CASRQGPSETQYF. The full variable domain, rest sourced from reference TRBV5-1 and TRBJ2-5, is KAGVTQTPRYLIKTRGQQVTLSCSPISGHRSVSWYQQTPGQGLQFLFEYFSETQRNKGNFPGRFSGRQFSNSRSEMNVSTLELGDSALYLCASRQGPSETQYFGPGTRLLVL.

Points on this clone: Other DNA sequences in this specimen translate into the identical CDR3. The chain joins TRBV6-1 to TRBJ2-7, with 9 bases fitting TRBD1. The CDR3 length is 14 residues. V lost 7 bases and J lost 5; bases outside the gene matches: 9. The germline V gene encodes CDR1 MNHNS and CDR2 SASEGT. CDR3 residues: CASKPAGTGNEQYF. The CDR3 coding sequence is TGTGCCAGCAAGCCAGCCGGGACAGGGAACGAGCAGTACTTC.

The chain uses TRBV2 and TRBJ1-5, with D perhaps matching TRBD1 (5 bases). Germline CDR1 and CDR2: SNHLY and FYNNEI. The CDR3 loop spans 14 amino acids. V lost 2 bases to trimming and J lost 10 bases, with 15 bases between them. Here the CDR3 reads CASSERGPGFPQHF. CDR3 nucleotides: TGTGCCAGCAGTGAAAGAGGGCCAGGGTTTCCCCAGCATTTT.

CDR3 residues: CASSSNRMTDTQYF. As DNA, the CDR3 is TGTGCCAGCAGCTCTAATCGAATGACAGATACGCAGTATTTT. The chain recombines TRBV11-3 with TRBJ2-3; no definite D call. The CDR3 spans 14 residues. Trimming took 4 bases from V and 3 from J, leaving 11 bases between them. The germline CDR1 and CDR2 sequences are SGHNT and YENEEA.

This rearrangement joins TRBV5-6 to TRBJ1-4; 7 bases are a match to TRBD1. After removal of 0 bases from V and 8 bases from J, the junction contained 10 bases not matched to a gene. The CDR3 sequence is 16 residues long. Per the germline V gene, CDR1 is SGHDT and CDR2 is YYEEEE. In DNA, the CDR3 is TGTGCCAGCAGCTTGGGACAGGGACGCTCGAGGGAAAAACTGTTTTTT. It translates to CASSLGQGRSREKLFF.

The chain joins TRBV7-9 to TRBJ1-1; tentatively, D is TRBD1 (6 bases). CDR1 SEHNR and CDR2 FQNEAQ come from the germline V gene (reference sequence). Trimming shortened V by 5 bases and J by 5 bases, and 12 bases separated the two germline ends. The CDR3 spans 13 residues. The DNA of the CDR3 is TGTGCCAGCAGCCAGACGCAGGGGACTGAAGCTTTCTTT. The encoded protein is CASSQTQGTEAFF.

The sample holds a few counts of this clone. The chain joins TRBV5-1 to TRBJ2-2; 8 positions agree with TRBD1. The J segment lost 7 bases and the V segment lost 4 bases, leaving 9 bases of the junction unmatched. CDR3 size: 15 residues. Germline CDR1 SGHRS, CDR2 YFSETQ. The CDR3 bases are TGCGCCAGCAGCCTCTGGACAGGGTCGGGCGGGGAGCTGTTTTTT. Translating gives CASSLWTGSGGELFF.